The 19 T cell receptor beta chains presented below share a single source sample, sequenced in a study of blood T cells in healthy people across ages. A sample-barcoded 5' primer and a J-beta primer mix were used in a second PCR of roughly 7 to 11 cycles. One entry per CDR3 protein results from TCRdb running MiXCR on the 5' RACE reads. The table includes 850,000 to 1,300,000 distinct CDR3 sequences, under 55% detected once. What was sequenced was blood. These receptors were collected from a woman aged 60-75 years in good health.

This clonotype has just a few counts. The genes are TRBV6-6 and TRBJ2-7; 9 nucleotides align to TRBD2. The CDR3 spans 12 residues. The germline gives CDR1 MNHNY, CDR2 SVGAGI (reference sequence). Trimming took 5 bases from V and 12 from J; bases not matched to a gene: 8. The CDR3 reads CASSPGLAKVYF. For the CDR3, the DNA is TGTGCCAGCAGTCCGGGACTAGCCAAGGTGTACTTC.

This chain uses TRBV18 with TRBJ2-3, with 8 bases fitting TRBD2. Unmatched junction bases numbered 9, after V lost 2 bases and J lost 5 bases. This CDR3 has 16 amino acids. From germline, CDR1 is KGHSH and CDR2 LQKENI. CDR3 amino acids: CASSPGAGEIGDTQYF. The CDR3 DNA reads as TGTGCCAGCTCACCAGGAGCGGGAGAGATTGGAGATACGCAGTATTTT.

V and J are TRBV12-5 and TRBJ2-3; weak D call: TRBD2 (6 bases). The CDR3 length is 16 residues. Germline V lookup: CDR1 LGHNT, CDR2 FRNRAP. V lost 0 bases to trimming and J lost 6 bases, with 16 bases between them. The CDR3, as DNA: TGTGCTAGTGGTTTGGTAGTAGGCGGGAAAGGTGATACGCAGTATTTT. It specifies CASGLVVGGKGDTQYF.

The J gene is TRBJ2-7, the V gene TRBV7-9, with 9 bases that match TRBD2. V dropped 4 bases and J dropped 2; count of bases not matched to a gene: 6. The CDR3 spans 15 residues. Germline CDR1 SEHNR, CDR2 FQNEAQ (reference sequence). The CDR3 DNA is TGTGCCAGCAGCTCAGTGACTAGCGGAACCTACGAGCAGTACTTC. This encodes CASSSVTSGTYEQYF.

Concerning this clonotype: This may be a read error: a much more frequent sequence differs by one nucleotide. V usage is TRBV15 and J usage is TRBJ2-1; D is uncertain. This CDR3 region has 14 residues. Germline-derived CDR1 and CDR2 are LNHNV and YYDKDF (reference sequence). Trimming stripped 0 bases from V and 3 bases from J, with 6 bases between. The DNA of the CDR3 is TGTGCCACCAGCAGAGATCAGCACTACAATGAGCAGTTCTTC. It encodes CATSRDQHYNEQFF.

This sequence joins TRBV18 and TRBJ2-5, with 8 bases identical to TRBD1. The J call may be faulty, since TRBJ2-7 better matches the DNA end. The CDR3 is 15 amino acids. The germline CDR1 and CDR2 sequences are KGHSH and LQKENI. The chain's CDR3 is CASSPRTGLGDEQYF. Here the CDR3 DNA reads TGTGCCAGCTCACCACGGACAGGGTTAGGCGACGAGCAGTACTTC.

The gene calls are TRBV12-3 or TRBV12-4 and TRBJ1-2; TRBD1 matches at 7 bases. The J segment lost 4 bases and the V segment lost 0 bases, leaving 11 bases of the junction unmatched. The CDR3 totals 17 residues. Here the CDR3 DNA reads TGTGCCAGCAGTTTAGCGCTGGGAGGGGGCGGCATCTATGGCTACACCTTC. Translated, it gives CASSLALGGGGIYGYTF.

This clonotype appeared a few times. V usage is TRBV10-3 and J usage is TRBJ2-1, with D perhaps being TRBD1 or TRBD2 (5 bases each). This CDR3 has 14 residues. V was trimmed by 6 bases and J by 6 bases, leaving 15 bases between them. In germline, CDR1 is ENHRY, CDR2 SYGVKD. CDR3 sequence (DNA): TGTGCCATCAGGGGGACGTGGGACGGCAATGAGCAGTTCTTC. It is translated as CAIRGTWDGNEQFF.

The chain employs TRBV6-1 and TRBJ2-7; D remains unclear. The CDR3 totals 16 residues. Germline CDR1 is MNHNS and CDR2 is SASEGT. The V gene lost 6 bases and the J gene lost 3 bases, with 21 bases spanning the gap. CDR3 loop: CASRPLRINWGYEQYF. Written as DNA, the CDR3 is TGTGCCAGCAGGCCTCTGAGAATCAATTGGGGCTACGAGCAGTACTTC.

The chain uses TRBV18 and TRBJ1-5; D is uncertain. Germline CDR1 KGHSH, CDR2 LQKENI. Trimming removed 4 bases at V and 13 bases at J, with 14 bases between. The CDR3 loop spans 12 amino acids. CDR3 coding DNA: TGTGCCAGCTCACGGGGTCCTAATGAGCAGCATTTT. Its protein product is CASSRGPNEQHF.

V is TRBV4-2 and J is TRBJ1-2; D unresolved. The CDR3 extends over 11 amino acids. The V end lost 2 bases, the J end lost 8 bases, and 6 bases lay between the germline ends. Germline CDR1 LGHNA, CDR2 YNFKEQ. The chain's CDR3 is CASSQHEGYTF. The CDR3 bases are TGTGCCAGCAGCCAACATGAGGGCTACACCTTC.

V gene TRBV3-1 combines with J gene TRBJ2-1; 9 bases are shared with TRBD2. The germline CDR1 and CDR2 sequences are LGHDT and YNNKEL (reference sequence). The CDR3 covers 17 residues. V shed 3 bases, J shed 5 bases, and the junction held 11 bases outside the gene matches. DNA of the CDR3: TGTGCCAGCAGCCACGGGGTGAGGCTAGCGGGGAACAATGAGCAGTTCTTC. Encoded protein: CASSHGVRLAGNNEQFF.

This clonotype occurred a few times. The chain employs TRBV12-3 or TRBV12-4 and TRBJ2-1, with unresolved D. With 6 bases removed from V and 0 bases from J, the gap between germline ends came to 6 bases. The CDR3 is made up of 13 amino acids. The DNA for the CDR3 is TGTGCCAGCAGGTTAAGCTCCTACAATGAGCAGTTCTTC. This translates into CASRLSSYNEQFF.

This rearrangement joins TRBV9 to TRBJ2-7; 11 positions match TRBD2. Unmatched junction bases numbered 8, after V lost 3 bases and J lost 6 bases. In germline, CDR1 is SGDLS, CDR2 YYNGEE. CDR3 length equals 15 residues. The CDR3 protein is CASSATLAGGAEQYF. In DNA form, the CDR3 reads TGTGCCAGCAGCGCAACTCTAGCGGGAGGCGCCGAGCAGTACTTC.

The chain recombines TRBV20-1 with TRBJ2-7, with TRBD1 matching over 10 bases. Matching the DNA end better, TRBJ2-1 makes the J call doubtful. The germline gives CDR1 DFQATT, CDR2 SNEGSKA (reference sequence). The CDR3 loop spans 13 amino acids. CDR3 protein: CSASRDRGNEQFF. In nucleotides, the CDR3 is TGCAGTGCTAGCCGGGACAGGGGCAATGAGCAGTTCTTC.

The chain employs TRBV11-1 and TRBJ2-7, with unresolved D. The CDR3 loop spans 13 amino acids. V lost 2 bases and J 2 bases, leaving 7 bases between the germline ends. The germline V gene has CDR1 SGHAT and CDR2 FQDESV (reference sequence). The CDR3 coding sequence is TGTGCCAGCAGCTTATACGACACCTACGAGCAGTACTTC. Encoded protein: CASSLYDTYEQYF.

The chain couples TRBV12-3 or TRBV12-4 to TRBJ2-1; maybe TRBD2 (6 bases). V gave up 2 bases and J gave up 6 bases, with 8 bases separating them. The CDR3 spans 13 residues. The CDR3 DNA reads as TGTGCCAGCAGTTTATTCGGGAGCAATGAGCAGTTCTTC. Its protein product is CASSLFGSNEQFF.

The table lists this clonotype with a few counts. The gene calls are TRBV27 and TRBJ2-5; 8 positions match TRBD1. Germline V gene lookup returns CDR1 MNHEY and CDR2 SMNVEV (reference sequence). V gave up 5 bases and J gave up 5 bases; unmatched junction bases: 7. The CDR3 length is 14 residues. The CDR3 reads CASSNQGAVETQYF. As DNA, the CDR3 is TGTGCCAGCAGTAACCAGGGGGCAGTTGAGACCCAGTACTTC.

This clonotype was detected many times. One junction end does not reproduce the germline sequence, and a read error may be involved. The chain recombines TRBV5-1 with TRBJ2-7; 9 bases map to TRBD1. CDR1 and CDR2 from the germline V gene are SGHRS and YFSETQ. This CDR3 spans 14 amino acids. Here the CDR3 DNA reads TGTGCCAGCAGCTTAGACAGGGGGTCCTACGAGCAGTACTTC. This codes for CASSLDRGSYEQYF.